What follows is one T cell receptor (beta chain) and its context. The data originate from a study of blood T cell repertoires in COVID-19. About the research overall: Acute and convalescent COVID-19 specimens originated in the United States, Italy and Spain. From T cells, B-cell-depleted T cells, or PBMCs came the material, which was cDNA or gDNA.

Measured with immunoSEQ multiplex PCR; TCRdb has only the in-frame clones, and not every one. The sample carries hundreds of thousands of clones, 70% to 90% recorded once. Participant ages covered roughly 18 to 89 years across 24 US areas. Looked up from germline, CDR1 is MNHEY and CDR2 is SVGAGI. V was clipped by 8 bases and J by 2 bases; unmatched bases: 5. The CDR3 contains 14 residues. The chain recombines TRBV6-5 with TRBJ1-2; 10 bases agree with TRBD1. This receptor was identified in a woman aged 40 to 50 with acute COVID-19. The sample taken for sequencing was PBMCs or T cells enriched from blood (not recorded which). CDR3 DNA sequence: TGTGCCAGCGGGACAGGGGCCAAAAACTATGGCTACACCTTC. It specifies CASGTGAKNYGYTF.